Following are 32 T cell receptor beta chains from one sample sequenced in a study of blood T cell repertoires in COVID-19. The protocol was immunoSEQ multiplex PCR, while the TCRdb copy is restricted to in-frame clones and leaves out a portion. The sample holds 200,000 to 300,000 clones; 82% are singletons and the top ten take under 15%. Sequences were obtained from peripheral blood. Every receptor here comes from a woman in her sixties with active or convalescent COVID-19.

The chain recombines TRBV6-2 or TRBV6-3 with TRBJ2-7, with 13 nucleotides matching TRBD2. J was trimmed by 0 bases and V by 5 bases; bases with no gene match: 4. Germline V gene sequence: CDR1 MNHEY, CDR2 SVGEGT. The CDR3 runs to 16 residues. The CDR3 loop reads CASSTRTSGGSYEQYF. The CDR3 DNA follows: TGTGCCAGCAGTACCCGGACTAGCGGGGGCTCCTACGAGCAGTACTTC.

This clone showed up just a few times. This chain links TRBV2 with TRBJ2-7; TRBD2 matches at 12 bases. The germline CDR1 and CDR2 sequences are SNHLY and FYNNEI. The CDR3 contains 16 residues. Trimming cost V 3 bases and J 4 bases; bases outside gene matches: 7. The chain's CDR3 is CASSDPTSGGLYEQYF. The CDR3 DNA sequence: TGTGCCAGCAGTGATCCCACTAGCGGGGGGTTATACGAGCAGTACTTC.

CDR3 coding DNA: TGTGCCAGCAGCCTCGGACAGGGGACTGAAAAACTGTTTTTT. This codes for CASSLGQGTEKLFF. The chain has TRBV6-6 and TRBJ1-4; TRBD1 aligns across 9 bases. Germline assignment: CDR1 MNHNY and CDR2 SVGAGI (reference sequence). Trimming at V came to 6 bases and at J to 7 bases, leaving 6 bases not matched to a gene. CDR3 length equals 14 residues.

Written as DNA, the CDR3 is TGTGCCAGCAGTTACGGGGGACAGGGTGCTGGAGAGCAGTACTTC. This translates into CASSYGGQGAGEQYF. J is TRBJ2-7 and V is TRBV6-5, with 9 bases lining up with TRBD1. The CDR3 has 15 residues. V lost 2 bases and J lost 7; bases outside the gene matches: 9. The V gene's germline CDR1 is MNHEY and CDR2 SVGAGI.

The CDR3 protein is CASGPAAGGYGELFF. In DNA, the CDR3 is TGTGCTAGTGGCCCTGCGGCGGGGGGCTACGGGGAGCTGTTTTTT. This chain joins TRBV12-5 and TRBJ2-2; 8 nucleotides align to TRBD2. This CDR3 is built from 15 residues. The J segment lost 7 bases and the V segment lost 6 bases, leaving 10 bases of the junction unmatched. Germline CDR1 reads LGHNT; CDR2 reads FRNRAP.

The rearrangement joins TRBV12-5 to TRBJ1-2, with D possibly matching TRBD1 (6 bases). The CDR3 consists of 14 residues. Trimming left V 3 bases short and J 2 bases short, with 10 bases between. Germline CDR1 and CDR2: LGHNT and FRNRAP. The CDR3 protein is CASGLGGPNYGYTF. Here the CDR3 DNA reads TGTGCTAGTGGTTTAGGGGGACCGAACTATGGCTACACCTTC.

This CDR3 reads CASRGQGNYGYTF. The CDR3 nucleotides read TGCGCCAGCAGGGGGCAGGGAAACTATGGCTACACCTTC. V and J are TRBV5-1 and TRBJ1-2, with D possibly TRBD1 on 5 matching bases. Germline CDR1 is SGHRS and CDR2 is YFSETQ. Trimming removed 5 bases at V and 2 bases at J, with 10 bases between. The CDR3 spans 13 residues.

The chain uses TRBV6-5 and TRBJ1-3; no firm D call. The CDR3 spans 14 residues. Germline lookup yields CDR1 MNHEY and CDR2 SVGAGI. V lost 4 bases to trimming and J lost 4 bases, with 11 bases between them. The CDR3 region has the DNA TGTGCCAGCAGTTTGGGAGCAGGCGGAAACACCATATATTTT. Translating gives CASSLGAGGNTIYF.

This rearrangement joins TRBV5-1 to TRBJ1-2, with 8 positions matching TRBD1. Per the germline V gene, CDR1 is SGHRS and CDR2 is YFSETQ. V shed 3 bases and J 3 bases; nucleotides not matched to a gene: 1. The CDR3 covers 13 residues. The CDR3, as DNA: TGCGCCAGCAGCTCGACAGGGGACTATGGCTACACCTTC. It encodes CASSSTGDYGYTF.

This clone has just one count. This chain connects TRBV18 to TRBJ1-1, with D perhaps TRBD1 (5 bases). Trimming removed 3 bases from V and 5 bases from J, with 13 bases in between. The V gene's germline CDR1 is KGHSH and CDR2 LQKENI. CDR3 length: 14 amino acids. The CDR3 region is CASSPFGGGTEAFF. The CDR3 DNA is TGTGCCAGCTCACCCTTCGGGGGTGGGACTGAAGCTTTCTTT. Combining the CDR3 with reference TRBV18 and TRBJ1-1 gives the whole variable domain NAGVMQNPRHLVRRRGQEARLRCSPMKGHSHVYWYRQLPEEGLKFMVYLQKENIIDESGMPKERFSAEFPKEGPSILRIQQVVRGDSAAYFCASSPFGGGTEAFFGQGTRLTVV.

The V call is TRBV19, the J call TRBJ2-1; TRBD2 agrees at 12 bases. The CDR3 is 15 amino acids. Germline CDR1 reads LNHDA; CDR2 reads SQIVND (reference sequence). V gave up 3 bases and J gave up 4 bases; unmatched junction bases: 1. The DNA of the CDR3 is TGTGCCAGTAGTATTGGACTAGCGGGGTACAATGAGCAGTTCTTC. It translates to CASSIGLAGYNEQFF.

The V call is TRBV6-1, the J call TRBJ1-5; 10 bases are a match to TRBD1. V lost 2 bases, J lost 3 bases, and 4 bases stayed unmatched. CDR3 length: 16 amino acids. Germline V gives CDR1 MNHNS, CDR2 SASEGT. DNA of the CDR3: TGTGCCAGCAGTGAACGGGGGACAGGGGACAATCAGCCCCAGCATTTT. The encoded protein is CASSERGTGDNQPQHF.

The CDR3 loop reads CASSKTGTSTDTQYF. For the CDR3, the DNA is TGTGCCAGCAGCAAAACCGGGACAAGCACAGATACGCAGTATTTT. The V call is TRBV21-1, the J call TRBJ2-3; the table's D call of TRBD1 was not tested on the DNA. TRBV21-1 is classified as a pseudogene. This CDR3 is 15 amino acids long.

Comment on this clone: At one of its ends the junction is not consistent with the germline gene, which may arise from a read error. This chain links TRBV4-1 with TRBJ1-1; D not certain. CDR1 is MGHRA, CDR2 YSYEKL, per germline. The CDR3 spans 12 residues. The CDR3 region is CASKGGNSEAFF. Written as DNA, the CDR3 is TGCGCCAGCAAAGGAGGGAACAGTGAAGCTTTCTTT.

This chain joins TRBV6-5 and TRBJ1-1; 10 bases map to TRBD1. This CDR3 comprises 13 residues. Germline loops: CDR1 MNHEY, CDR2 SVGAGI. Trimming removed 6 bases from V and 11 bases from J; junction bases left unmatched: 9. This CDR3 is CASRGSPGQGAFF. CDR3 bases: TGTGCCAGCAGGGGATCTCCGGGACAGGGGGCTTTCTTT.

In DNA, the CDR3 is TGTGCCAGCAGCCCCCAGGGGTCTACCTACGAGCAGTACTTC. As protein: CASSPQGSTYEQYF. The rearrangement uses TRBV7-6 and TRBJ2-7, with D possibly matching TRBD1 (6 bases). Looked up from germline, CDR1 is SGHVS and CDR2 is FNYEAQ. V shed 5 bases and J shed 2 bases, with 13 bases lying between them. The CDR3 sequence is 14 residues long.

On this clone: Other nucleotide sequences from this sample produce the same CDR3. The V gene is TRBV5-1, the J gene TRBJ1-1, with 8 bases fitting TRBD1. The V gene end was trimmed by 4 bases and the J gene end by 3 bases; junction bases not matched to a gene: 5. Germline-derived CDR1 and CDR2 are SGHRS and YFSETQ. The CDR3 covers 14 residues. CDR3 DNA: TGCGCCAGCAGCCTGGGGGACAGGCACACTGAAGCTTTCTTT. Translated, it gives CASSLGDRHTEAFF. The whole variable domain, filled in from reference TRBV5-1 and TRBJ1-1, reads KAGVTQTPRYLIKTRGQQVTLSCSPISGHRSVSWYQQTPGQGLQFLFEYFSETQRNKGNFPGRFSGRQFSNSRSEMNVSTLELGDSALYLCASSLGDRHTEAFFGQGTRLTVV.

This clone showed up just once. The rearrangement links TRBV6-2 or TRBV6-3 to TRBJ2-5; the D is unclear. The CDR3 spans 14 residues. V dropped 5 bases and J dropped 4 bases, with 14 bases sitting between them. Looked up from germline, CDR1 is MNHEY and CDR2 is SVGEGT. CDR3 bases: TGTGCCAGCAGTCCCCCCCAGCGCAGAGAGACCCAGTACTTC. It yields the protein CASSPPQRRETQYF.

This rearrangement joins TRBV27 to TRBJ1-1, with D uncertain. The CDR3 consists of 13 residues. The V and J ends lost 8 bases and 6 bases respectively, with 16 bases between them. Germline V gives CDR1 MNHEY, CDR2 SMNVEV (reference sequence). The CDR3 sequence is CASLSLTPPEAFF. For the CDR3, the DNA is TGTGCCAGCTTATCCTTAACACCGCCTGAAGCTTTCTTT.

This chain links TRBV7-6 with TRBJ2-3; 10 bases line up with TRBD2. The CDR3 is made up of 16 amino acids. Per germline, CDR1 SGHVS and CDR2 FNYEAQ. With 6 bases clipped from V and 2 bases from J, the junction kept 8 bases outside the gene matches. CDR3 in amino acids: CASRPPLAGNTDTQYF. The CDR3 DNA reads as TGTGCCAGCAGACCCCCACTAGCGGGGAACACAGATACGCAGTATTTT.

The chain employs TRBV5-1 and TRBJ1-3; D unclear. The V and J ends lost 0 bases and 0 bases respectively, with 7 bases between them. The CDR3 extends over 15 amino acids. CDR1 SGHRS and CDR2 YFSETQ come from the germline V gene. CDR3 amino acids: CASSLDGSSGNTIYF. For the CDR3, the DNA is TGCGCCAGCAGCTTGGACGGTTCCTCTGGAAACACCATATATTTT. Full variable domain (outside the CDR3, taken from reference TRBV5-1 and TRBJ1-3): KAGVTQTPRYLIKTRGQQVTLSCSPISGHRSVSWYQQTPGQGLQFLFEYFSETQRNKGNFPGRFSGRQFSNSRSEMNVSTLELGDSALYLCASSLDGSSGNTIYFGEGSWLTVV.

With regard to this clone: The germline gene is not matched at one end of the junction; a read error may be the cause. The J gene is TRBJ2-7, the V gene TRBV11-2; 11 nucleotides align to TRBD1. The V gene's germline CDR1 is SGHAT and CDR2 FQNNGV. The CDR3 is 13 residues long. The CDR3 loop is CASSGRTGGRKHF. For the CDR3, the DNA is TGTGCCAGCAGCGGCCGGACAGGGGGCAGGAAGCACTTC.

V gene TRBV13 combines with J gene TRBJ2-7; the match to TRBD1 covers 7 bases. Germline V gene sequence: CDR1 PRHDT, CDR2 FYEKMQ (reference sequence). The CDR3 totals 12 residues. The V segment lost 5 bases and the J segment 4 bases; nucleotides outside the gene matches: 2. CDR3: CASSLTGYEQYF. CDR3 nucleotide sequence: TGTGCCAGCAGCCTGACAGGGTACGAGCAGTACTTC.

V usage is TRBV19 and J usage is TRBJ2-1; D uncertain. Per the germline V gene, CDR1 is LNHDA and CDR2 is SQIVND (reference sequence). V was clipped by 9 bases and J by 6 bases, with 21 bases between them. This CDR3 has 15 residues. The DNA of the CDR3 is TGTGCCAGCGGCCCCCGAGCAGGTTTTAGCAATGAGCAGTTCTTC. Its protein is CASGPRAGFSNEQFF. Full variable domain (outside the CDR3, taken from reference TRBV19 and TRBJ2-1): DGGITQSPKYLFRKEGQNVTLSCEQNLNHDAMYWYRQDPGQGLRLIYYSQIVNDFQKGDIAEGYSVSREKKESFPLTVTSAQKNPTAFYLCASGPRAGFSNEQFFGPGTRLTVL.

The chain carries TRBV2 and TRBJ1-4, with no clear D. The germline V gene has CDR1 SNHLY and CDR2 FYNNEI. The V end was cut by 4 bases, the J end by 11 bases, with 11 bases between. The CDR3 consists of 12 residues. CDR3 region: CASSVGGEKLFF. The CDR3 DNA sequence: TGTGCCAGCAGTGTGGGTGGGGAGAAACTGTTTTTT.

The chain carries TRBV5-4 and TRBJ2-7, with TRBD1 matching 7 bases. The CDR3 covers 15 residues. Losses at the gene ends were 4 bases for V and 0 bases for J; bases not matched to a gene: 7. Germline values: CDR1 SGHNT, CDR2 YYREEE (reference sequence). The CDR3 loop reads CASSTGTDVSYEQYF. The CDR3 DNA follows: TGTGCCAGCAGCACCGGGACAGACGTCTCCTACGAGCAGTACTTC.

V and J are TRBV27 and TRBJ1-2, with a weak D call TRBD1 (5 bases). The CDR3 has 11 amino acids. Germline V gene sequence: CDR1 MNHEY, CDR2 SMNVEV (reference sequence). Trimming shortened V by 8 bases and J by 3 bases, and 7 bases separated the two germline ends. The CDR3, as DNA: TGTGCCAGCCGGGGGGACTATGGCTACACCTTC. It yields the protein CASRGDYGYTF.

This sequence joins TRBV25-1 and TRBJ1-2; no firm D call. The germline V gene has CDR1 MGHDK and CDR2 SYGVNS. With 10 bases removed from V and 4 bases from J, the gap between germline ends came to 10 bases. The CDR3 runs 11 residues. Written as DNA, the CDR3 is TGTGCCACCTATGGAGTCTATGGCTACACCTTC. Translated: CATYGVYGYTF.

The V gene is TRBV27, the J gene TRBJ2-1; 8 nucleotides match TRBD2. The germline V gene encodes CDR1 MNHEY and CDR2 SMNVEV (reference sequence). V trimming: 6 bases; J trimming: 0 bases; junction bases outside the gene matches: 7. The CDR3 sequence is 16 residues long. The CDR3 sequence is CASSPTSGGSYNEQFF. The CDR3 DNA follows: TGTGCCAGCAGCCCTACTAGCGGCGGCTCCTACAATGAGCAGTTCTTC.

This chain links TRBV3-1 (or the pseudogene TRBV3-2) with TRBJ2-1; no reliable D call. Trimming shortened V by 0 bases and J by 2 bases, and 14 bases separated the two germline ends. This CDR3 is 17 amino acids long. Germline lookup yields CDR1 LGHDT and CDR2 YNNKEL (reference sequence). The CDR3 DNA is TGTGCCAGCAGCCAAGATCTTGGCAGGTTTCCCTACAATGAGCAGTTCTTC. Protein sequence: CASSQDLGRFPYNEQFF.

The chain employs TRBV4-1 and TRBJ1-2; a weak D match, TRBD1 (6 bases). This CDR3 contains 16 residues. Germline-derived CDR1 and CDR2 are MGHRA and YSYEKL. V was clipped by 1 base and J by 6 bases, with 18 bases between them. The CDR3 sequence is CASSQVEGGGVDGYTF. The CDR3 nucleotides are TGCGCCAGCAGCCAAGTGGAGGGGGGAGGGGTAGATGGCTACACCTTC.

This chain joins TRBV7-8 and TRBJ1-3, with unresolved D. The CDR3 spans 15 residues. Trimming took 2 bases from V and 2 from J, leaving 10 bases between them. Germline V lookup: CDR1 SGHVS, CDR2 FQNEAQ. The CDR3 sequence: CASSLLGPPGNTIYF. The CDR3 DNA follows: TGTGCCAGCAGCTTATTGGGCCCACCTGGAAACACCATATATTTT. The variable domain in full, with the rest retrieved from reference TRBV7-8 and TRBJ1-3, is GAGVSQSPRYKVAKRGQDVALRCDPISGHVSLFWYQQALGQGPEFLTYFQNEAQLDKSGLPSDRFFAERPEGSVSTLKIQRTQQEDSAVYLCASSLLGPPGNTIYFGEGSWLTVV.